What follows are 28 T cell receptor beta chains derived from one specimen sequenced in a study of cytomegalovirus exposure and HLA in healthy donors. The data were produced by immunoSEQ multiplex PCR, yet TCRdb's version contains in-frame clones alone and is incomplete. The sample has 150,000 to 160,000 clones, 86% seen once. Source material: PBMCs. The receptors stem from a human donor in good health.

V gene TRBV6-6 combines with J gene TRBJ2-1; 7 nucleotides line up with TRBD2. The CDR3 is 15 amino acids. Trimming removed 5 bases from V and 5 bases from J; junction bases left unmatched: 9. The V gene's germline CDR1 is MNHNY and CDR2 SVGAGI (reference sequence). Here the CDR3 reads CASSDTSEADNEQFF. CDR3 in DNA: TGTGCCAGCAGTGATACTAGCGAAGCAGACAATGAGCAGTTCTTC.

The V gene is TRBV7-2, the J gene TRBJ1-3; 7 nucleotides line up with TRBD1. This CDR3 contains 17 residues. V shed 4 bases and J 0 bases; nucleotides not matched to a gene: 9. Germline V gene data show CDR1 as SGHTA and CDR2 as FQGNSA. CDR3: CASSSTGESPSGNTIYF. In DNA form, the CDR3 reads TGTGCCAGCAGCTCCACAGGGGAGAGTCCCTCTGGAAACACCATATATTTT.

The chain has TRBV7-2 and TRBJ2-7, with D possibly matching TRBD1 (5 bases). Trimming took off 5 bases at V and 6 bases at J, with 20 bases between the two ends. There are 15 residues in the CDR3. The germline V gene encodes CDR1 SGHTA and CDR2 FQGNSA. CDR3 amino acids: CASSPHGAGKTEQYF. In nucleotides, the CDR3 is TGTGCCAGCAGCCCCCATGGAGCAGGGAAGACCGAGCAGTACTTC.

The J gene is TRBJ2-7, the V gene TRBV9; possibly TRBD2 for D (6 bases). The CDR3 runs 15 residues. Germline lookup yields CDR1 SGDLS and CDR2 YYNGEE. V was clipped by 4 bases and J by 2 bases, with 16 bases between them. The CDR3 sequence: CASSPEGLPTYEQYF. In DNA form, the CDR3 reads TGTGCCAGCAGCCCTGAGGGACTCCCTACCTACGAGCAGTACTTC.

The chain has TRBV27 and TRBJ1-1, with TRBD1 identical over 7 bases. The CDR3 loop spans 15 amino acids. Germline trimming cut 5 bases from V and 5 bases from J; bases unmatched to any gene: 11. Germline loops: CDR1 MNHEY, CDR2 SMNVEV (reference sequence). CDR3 loop: CASSPGGPGFTEAFF. For the CDR3, the DNA is TGTGCCAGCAGTCCAGGGGGGCCCGGGTTTACTGAAGCTTTCTTT.

This clone was counted once. DNA of the CDR3: TGTGCCAGCTCATCCGGGGATACGCAGTATTTT. Its protein is CASSSGDTQYF. The chain employs TRBV18 and TRBJ2-3; D not certain. Trimming cost V 5 bases and J 6 bases, with 6 bases left between them. CDR1 KGHSH and CDR2 LQKENI come from the germline V gene. The CDR3 sequence is 11 residues long. Based on the CDR3 plus reference TRBV18 and TRBJ2-3, the full variable domain is NAGVMQNPRHLVRRRGQEARLRCSPMKGHSHVYWYRQLPEEGLKFMVYLQKENIIDESGMPKERFSAEFPKEGPSILRIQQVVRGDSAAYFCASSSGDTQYFGPGTRLTVL.

The chain is built from TRBV5-1 and TRBJ2-3, with D perhaps matching TRBD1 (6 bases). The CDR3 has 16 residues. From germline, CDR1 is SGHRS and CDR2 YFSETQ. V was clipped by 0 bases and J by 1 base, with 12 bases between them. CDR3: CASSLEQGMGTDTQYF. The CDR3 nucleotides read TGCGCCAGCAGCTTGGAACAGGGAATGGGCACAGATACGCAGTATTTT.

This chain connects TRBV27 to TRBJ2-7; D might be TRBD1 (6 bases). The V gene's germline CDR1 is MNHEY and CDR2 SMNVEV (reference sequence). The CDR3 runs 13 residues. V lost 9 bases to trimming and J lost 2 bases, with 14 bases between them. DNA of the CDR3: TGTGCCAGTTCACAGGGAAGGCCCTACGAGCAGTACTTC. Protein: CASSQGRPYEQYF.

The CDR3, as DNA: TGCGCCAGCAGCGTAACGGGACAGATGAACACTGAAGCTTTCTTT. This translates into CASSVTGQMNTEAFF. The J gene is TRBJ1-1, the V gene TRBV5-1; 7 bases map to TRBD1. Germline CDR1 is SGHRS and CDR2 is YFSETQ. CDR3 length: 15 residues. J lost 0 bases, V lost 4 bases, and 6 bases had no gene match. The complete variable domain, with remaining parts taken from reference TRBV5-1 and TRBJ1-1, reads KAGVTQTPRYLIKTRGQQVTLSCSPISGHRSVSWYQQTPGQGLQFLFEYFSETQRNKGNFPGRFSGRQFSNSRSEMNVSTLELGDSALYLCASSVTGQMNTEAFFGQGTRLTVV.

V and J are TRBV2 and TRBJ2-2; D is unclear. Trimming shortened V by 7 bases and J by 6 bases, and 15 bases separated the two germline ends. CDR3 length: 14 amino acids. Germline loops: CDR1 SNHLY, CDR2 FYNNEI. CDR3 loop: CASKEVTIAGELFF. CDR3 DNA: TGTGCCAGCAAAGAGGTTACTATCGCCGGGGAGCTGTTTTTT. The complete variable domain, with remaining parts taken from reference TRBV2 and TRBJ2-2, reads EPEVTQTPSHQVTQMGQEVILRCVPISNHLYFYWYRQILGQKVEFLVSFYNNEISEKSEIFDDQFSVERPDGSNFTLKIRSTKLEDSAMYFCASKEVTIAGELFFGEGSRLTVL.

V usage is TRBV19 and J usage is TRBJ1-1, with TRBD1 identical over 7 bases. Germline V gives CDR1 LNHDA, CDR2 SQIVND (reference sequence). The CDR3 loop spans 15 amino acids. V lost 4 bases, J lost 4 bases, and 9 bases stayed unmatched. The DNA of the CDR3 is TGTGCCAGTAGTACCCCTGGGACAGCCGGCACTGAAGCTTTCTTT. It specifies CASSTPGTAGTEAFF. Full variable domain (remainder filled in from reference TRBV19 and TRBJ1-1): DGGITQSPKYLFRKEGQNVTLSCEQNLNHDAMYWYRQDPGQGLRLIYYSQIVNDFQKGDIAEGYSVSREKKESFPLTVTSAQKNPTAFYLCASSTPGTAGTEAFFGQGTRLTVV.

The V gene is TRBV6-1, the J gene TRBJ1-4; D uncertain. Germline CDR1 MNHNS, CDR2 SASEGT. V was clipped by 8 bases and J by 4 bases, with 17 bases between them. The CDR3 totals 15 residues. CDR3 in amino acids: CASGRRSTLNEKLFF. CDR3 nucleotide sequence: TGTGCCAGCGGTAGACGGAGTACCCTTAATGAAAAACTGTTTTTT.

The chain has TRBV9 and TRBJ2-7, with a weak D call TRBD1 (6 bases). This CDR3 is 13 amino acids long. Trimming shortened V by 1 base and J by 5 bases, and 10 bases separated the two germline ends. CDR1 SGDLS and CDR2 YYNGEE come from the germline V gene. CDR3 in amino acids: CASSVFPGDEQYF. CDR3 in DNA: TGTGCCAGCAGCGTATTCCCAGGGGACGAGCAGTACTTC.

This chain links TRBV10-2 with TRBJ1-1; no reliable D call. Per germline, CDR1 WSHSY and CDR2 SAAADI. The germline V and J ends were trimmed by 8 bases and 0 bases, with 10 bases remaining between them. This CDR3 spans 13 amino acids. The CDR3 is CASRRELNTEAFF. The CDR3 nucleotides are TGCGCCAGCCGGAGGGAACTGAACACTGAAGCTTTCTTT.

This clone is judged medium-sized (0.01 to 0.1%). CDR3 in amino acids: CASSVGRTGGVSNQPQHF. The CDR3 DNA follows: TGTGCCAGCAGCGTAGGGAGGACAGGAGGGGTTAGCAATCAGCCCCAGCATTTT. The genes are TRBV7-3 and TRBJ1-5, with 7 bases aligning to TRBD1. The CDR3 consists of 18 residues. Germline CDR1 is SGHTA and CDR2 is FQGTGA. Unmatched junction bases numbered 13, after V lost 5 bases and J lost 0 bases.

The chain is built from TRBV28 and TRBJ1-5, with D perhaps matching TRBD1 (5 bases). V lost 7 bases to trimming and J lost 2 bases, with 27 bases between them. CDR1 is MDHEN and CDR2 is SYDVKM in the germline V gene. The CDR3 covers 19 residues. CDR3 coding DNA: TGTGCCAGCAACGCCCCCTGGACAAGAAACGTCCAGCGCAATCAGCCCCAGCATTTT. The encoded protein is CASNAPWTRNVQRNQPQHF. Full variable domain (rest looked up from reference TRBV28 and TRBJ1-5): DVKVTQSSRYLVKRTGEKVFLECVQDMDHENMFWYRQDPGLGLRLIYFSYDVKMKEKGDIPEGYSVSREKKERFSLILESASTNQTSMYLCASNAPWTRNVQRNQPQHFGDGTRLSIL.

This clone was counted a single time. The chain has TRBV5-4 and TRBJ2-1, with 9 bases fitting TRBD1. Germline V gene sequence: CDR1 SGHNT, CDR2 YYREEE (reference sequence). CDR3 length: 15 amino acids. V trimming: 3 bases; J trimming: 5 bases; junction bases outside the gene matches: 6. DNA of the CDR3: TGTGCCAGCAGCTCGCCCCGGGACAGGGACAATGAGCAGTTCTTC. It specifies CASSSPRDRDNEQFF.

V and J are TRBV6-1 and TRBJ1-4, with D unclear. Germline CDR1 is MNHNS and CDR2 is SASEGT. The CDR3 totals 13 residues. The germline V and J ends were trimmed by 4 bases and 8 bases, with 11 bases remaining between them. The chain's CDR3 is CASSARANEKLFF. DNA for the CDR3: TGTGCCAGCAGTGCGCGGGCAAACGAAAAACTGTTTTTT.

This chain connects TRBV5-1 to TRBJ2-3, with D uncertain. Per the germline V gene, CDR1 is SGHRS and CDR2 is YFSETQ. Between the trimmed V and J ends, which lost 4 bases and 2 bases, there was a span of 11 bases. The CDR3 spans 14 residues. The CDR3 loop reads CASSLNTATDTQYF. DNA of the CDR3: TGCGCCAGCAGCCTCAACACAGCCACAGATACGCAGTATTTT.

This sequence joins TRBV4-1 and TRBJ1-5; no clear D. The CDR3 runs to 17 residues. Between the trimmed V and J ends, which lost 1 base and 1 base, there was a span of 14 bases. CDR1 MGHRA and CDR2 YSYEKL come from the germline V gene. Here the CDR3 reads CASSQVPPGVSNQPQHF. CDR3 in DNA: TGCGCCAGCAGCCAAGTTCCGCCGGGAGTGAGCAATCAGCCCCAGCATTTT.

This clone has only a few counts. The same CDR3 also results from other DNA sequences found in this sample. The chain links TRBV2 to TRBJ2-7, with 7 bases aligning to TRBD1. Germline V gene data show CDR1 as SNHLY and CDR2 as FYNNEI. V shed 4 bases, J shed 3 bases, and the junction held 0 bases outside the gene matches. The CDR3 sequence is 12 residues long. The CDR3 here is CASSGQGYEQYF. As DNA, the CDR3 is TGTGCCAGCAGTGGACAGGGCTACGAGCAGTACTTC.

A single count supports this clone. The CDR3: CASSLYGTGVSNQPQHF. For the CDR3, the DNA is TGTGCCAGCAGTTTATACGGGACAGGGGTGAGCAATCAGCCCCAGCATTTT. The J gene is TRBJ1-5, the V gene TRBV27, with TRBD1 matching over 10 bases. This CDR3 comprises 17 residues. Germline values: CDR1 MNHEY, CDR2 SMNVEV (reference sequence). V shed 1 base and J 1 base; nucleotides not matched to a gene: 4.

V usage is TRBV11-2 and J usage is TRBJ2-5, with TRBD1 matching 9 bases. Germline values: CDR1 SGHAT, CDR2 FQNNGV. The CDR3 extends over 19 amino acids. The ends lost 5 bases at V and 4 bases at J; junction bases unmatched: 20. The CDR3 DNA reads as TGTGCCAGCAGCCCAACTCCCAAGGGACAGGGAAGTTCGGGAGAGACCCAGTACTTC. Protein: CASSPTPKGQGSSGETQYF.

The rearrangement joins TRBV13 to TRBJ2-1; TRBD1 might be the D (5 bases). The V gene's germline CDR1 is PRHDT and CDR2 FYEKMQ (reference sequence). This CDR3 spans 16 amino acids. V was clipped by 1 base and J by 2 bases, with 12 bases between them. The CDR3 loop reads CASSLDAGPTYNEQFF. The CDR3 bases are TGTGCCAGCAGCTTAGATGCAGGGCCTACCTACAATGAGCAGTTCTTC.

The chain employs TRBV27 and TRBJ2-7; D is perhaps TRBD2 (6 bases). With 6 bases removed from V and 7 bases from J, the gap between germline ends came to 16 bases. CDR3 length: 13 residues. Germline loops: CDR1 MNHEY, CDR2 SMNVEV (reference sequence). The DNA of the CDR3 is TGTGCCAGCAGCACCGGGAGCTTGTGGGAGCAGTACTTC. Translated, it gives CASSTGSLWEQYF.

The V call is TRBV30, the J call TRBJ1-6, with 7 bases fitting TRBD1. The CDR3 has 15 residues. Germline CDR1 GTSNPN, CDR2 SVGIG (reference sequence). J was trimmed by 8 bases and V by 0 bases; bases with no gene match: 7. The CDR3 DNA sequence: TGTGCCTGGAGTGTACTTGACAGGGACGATTCACCCCTCCACTTT. Its translation: CAWSVLDRDDSPLHF.

This chain joins TRBV19 and TRBJ1-4, with D possibly being TRBD1 (6 bases). This CDR3 spans 15 amino acids. The germline V gene has CDR1 LNHDA and CDR2 SQIVND (reference sequence). V lost 3 bases and J 3 bases, leaving 11 bases between the germline ends. For the CDR3, the DNA is TGTGCCAGTAGTATTACAGGGCCGTCTAATGAAAAACTGTTTTTT. Translated, it gives CASSITGPSNEKLFF.

CDR3 protein: CASSPRLSGEKLFF. The CDR3 nucleotides read TGTGCCAGCAGCCCCCGGTTGAGCGGCGAAAAACTGTTTTTT. V and J are TRBV9 and TRBJ1-4, with D uncertain. The CDR3 spans 14 residues. V was clipped by 4 bases and J by 8 bases, with 15 bases between them. Germline V gives CDR1 SGDLS, CDR2 YYNGEE.